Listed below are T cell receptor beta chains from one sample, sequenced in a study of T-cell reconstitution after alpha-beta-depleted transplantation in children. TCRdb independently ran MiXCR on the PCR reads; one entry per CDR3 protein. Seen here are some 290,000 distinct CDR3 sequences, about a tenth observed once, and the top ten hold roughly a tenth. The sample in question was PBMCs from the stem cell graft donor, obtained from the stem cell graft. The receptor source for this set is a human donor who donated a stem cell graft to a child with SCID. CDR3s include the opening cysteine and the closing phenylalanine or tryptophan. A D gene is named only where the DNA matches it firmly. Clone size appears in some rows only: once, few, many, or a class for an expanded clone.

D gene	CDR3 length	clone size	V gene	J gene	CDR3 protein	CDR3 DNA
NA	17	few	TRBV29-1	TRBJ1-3	CSVEVGGPLHSGNTIYF	TGCAGCGTTGAAGTCGGGGGTCCCCTTCACTCTGGAAACACCATATATTTT
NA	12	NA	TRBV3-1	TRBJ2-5	CASSQDRVTQYF	TGTGCCAGCAGCCAAGACCGTGTTACCCAGTACTTC
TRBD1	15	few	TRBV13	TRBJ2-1	CASSQDRGPYNEQFF	TGTGCCAGCAGCCAAGACAGGGGACCCTACAATGAGCAGTTCTTC
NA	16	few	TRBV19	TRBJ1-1	CASRAAGTRLNTEAFF	TGTGCCAGTAGGGCCGCAGGGACCCGGCTTAACACTGAAGCTTTCTTT
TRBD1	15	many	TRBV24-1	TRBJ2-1	CATSASTGAYNEQFF	TGTGCCACCAGTGCATCGACAGGGGCCTACAATGAGCAGTTCTTC
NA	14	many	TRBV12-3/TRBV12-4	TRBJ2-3	CASSPRPGRDTQYF	TGTGCCAGCAGTCCTAGACCGGGGCGGGATACGCAGTATTTT
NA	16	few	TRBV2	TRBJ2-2	CASTKGGAGNTGELFF	TGTGCCAGCACTAAAGGGGGGGCCGGGAACACCGGGGAGCTGTTTTTT
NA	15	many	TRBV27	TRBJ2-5	CASRATLGRVETQYF	TGTGCCAGCAGGGCGACATTAGGGCGGGTAGAGACCCAGTACTTC
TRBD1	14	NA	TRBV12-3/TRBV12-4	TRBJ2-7	CASSPLKDRTEQYF	TGTGCCAGCAGTCCACTCAAGGACAGGACCGAGCAGTACTTC
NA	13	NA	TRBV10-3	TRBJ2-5	CAISDDGKETQYF	TGTGCCATCAGTGATGACGGAAAAGAGACCCAGTACTTC
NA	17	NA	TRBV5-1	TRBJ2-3	CASSPDGWARSTDTQYF	TGCGCCAGCAGCCCCGATGGATGGGCCCGAAGCACAGATACGCAGTATTTT
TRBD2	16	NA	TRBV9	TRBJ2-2	CASSRGLAGGPGELFF	TGTGCCAGCAGCAGAGGACTAGCGGGGGGGCCCGGGGAGCTGTTTTTT
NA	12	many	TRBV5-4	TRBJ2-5	CASSLDQETQYF	TGTGCCAGCAGCTTGGACCAAGAGACCCAGTACTTC
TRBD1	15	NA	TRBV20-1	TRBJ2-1	CSAVPGQGFYNEQFF	TGCAGTGCTGTTCCGGGACAGGGATTCTACAATGAGCAGTTCTTC
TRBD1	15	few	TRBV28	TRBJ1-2	CASRQGQGVGYGYTF	TGTGCCAGCAGACAAGGACAGGGAGTGGGCTATGGCTACACCTTC
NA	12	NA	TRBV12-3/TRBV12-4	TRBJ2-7	CASSPSVGLRYF	TGTGCCAGCAGCCCATCGGTGGGGTTACGGTACTTC
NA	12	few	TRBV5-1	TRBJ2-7	CASSLASSEQYF	TGCGCCAGCAGCTTGGCTAGCAGCGAGCAGTACTTC
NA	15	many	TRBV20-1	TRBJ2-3	CSAKPGGTSTDTQYF	TGCAGTGCCAAACCCGGGGGGACAAGCACAGATACGCAGTATTTT
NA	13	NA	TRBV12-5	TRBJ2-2	CASGLGSTRELFF	TGTGCTAGTGGTCTGGGGTCCACCCGGGAGCTGTTTTTT
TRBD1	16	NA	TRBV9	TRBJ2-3	CASSVAPGTGVDTQYF	TGTGCCAGCAGCGTAGCTCCCGGGACAGGGGTAGATACGCAGTATTTT
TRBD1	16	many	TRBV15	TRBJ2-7	CATSNPKGGVFYEQYF	TGTGCCACCAGCAACCCAAAAGGGGGCGTCTTCTACGAGCAGTACTTC
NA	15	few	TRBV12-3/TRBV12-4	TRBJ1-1	CASSSTPSLNTEAFF	TGTGCCAGCAGTTCGACCCCCAGTTTGAACACTGAAGCTTTCTTT
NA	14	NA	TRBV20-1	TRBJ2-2	CSARMSLPPGELFF	TGCAGTGCTAGAATGAGCCTCCCCCCCGGGGAGCTGTTTTTT
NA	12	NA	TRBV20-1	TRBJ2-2	CSTPRGHGELFF	TGCAGCACCCCTAGAGGACACGGGGAGCTGTTTTTT
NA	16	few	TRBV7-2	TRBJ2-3	CASSLNTYWVADTQYF	TGTGCCAGCAGCTTAAACACCTACTGGGTAGCAGATACGCAGTATTTT
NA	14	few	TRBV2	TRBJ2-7	CASSDERIAYEQYF	TGTGCCAGCAGTGATGAACGTATCGCCTACGAGCAGTACTTC
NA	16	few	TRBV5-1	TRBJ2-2	CASSFRGSGNTGELFF	TGCGCCAGCAGCTTCCGGGGGAGCGGGAACACCGGGGAGCTGTTTTTT
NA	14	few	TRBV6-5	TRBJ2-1	CASSYSSSPNEQFF	TGTGCCAGCAGTTACTCTTCCAGCCCCAATGAGCAGTTCTTC
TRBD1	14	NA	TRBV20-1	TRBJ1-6	CSAVEGTDNSPLHF	TGCAGTGCTGTAGAGGGGACAGATAATTCACCCCTCCACTTT
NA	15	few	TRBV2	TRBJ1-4	CASRMDGGRNEKLFF	TGTGCCAGCAGGATGGACGGCGGGAGGAATGAAAAACTGTTTTTT
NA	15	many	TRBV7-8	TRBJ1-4	CASSPSAGVPEKLFF	TGTGCCAGCAGCCCCTCCGCAGGGGTCCCTGAAAAACTGTTTTTT
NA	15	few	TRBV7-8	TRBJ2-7	CASSLPPMFGGEQYF	TGTGCCAGCAGCTTACCCCCTATGTTCGGGGGCGAGCAGTACTTC
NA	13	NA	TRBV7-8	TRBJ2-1	CASSPTVGDEQFF	TGTGCCAGCAGTCCTACCGTAGGGGATGAGCAGTTCTTC
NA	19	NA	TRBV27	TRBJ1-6	CASSLSVGKLASYNSPLHF	TGTGCCAGCAGTTTATCCGTGGGGAAACTTGCGTCCTATAATTCACCCCTCCACTTT
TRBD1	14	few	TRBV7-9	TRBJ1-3	CASSHTGVGNTIYF	TGTGCCAGCAGCCATACAGGGGTAGGAAACACCATATATTTT
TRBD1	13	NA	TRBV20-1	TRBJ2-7	CSARGQGNYEQYF	TGCAGTGCTAGAGGACAGGGAAACTACGAGCAGTACTTC
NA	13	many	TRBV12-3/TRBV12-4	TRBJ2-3	CASSFASTDTQYF	TGTGCCAGCAGTTTTGCCAGCACAGATACGCAGTATTTT
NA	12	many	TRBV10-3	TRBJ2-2	CATQQNTGELFF	TGTGCCACTCAACAGAACACCGGGGAGCTGTTTTTT
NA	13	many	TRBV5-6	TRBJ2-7	CASSKGLNYEQYF	TGTGCCAGCAGCAAGGGACTTAATTACGAGCAGTACTTC
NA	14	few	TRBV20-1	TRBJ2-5	CSALLGGGLETQYF	TGCAGTGCTTTACTTGGGGGGGGCTTAGAGACCCAGTACTTC
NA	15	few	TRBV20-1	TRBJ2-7	CSARDQGQNSYEQYF	TGCAGTGCTAGGGATCAGGGTCAGAACTCCTACGAGCAGTACTTC